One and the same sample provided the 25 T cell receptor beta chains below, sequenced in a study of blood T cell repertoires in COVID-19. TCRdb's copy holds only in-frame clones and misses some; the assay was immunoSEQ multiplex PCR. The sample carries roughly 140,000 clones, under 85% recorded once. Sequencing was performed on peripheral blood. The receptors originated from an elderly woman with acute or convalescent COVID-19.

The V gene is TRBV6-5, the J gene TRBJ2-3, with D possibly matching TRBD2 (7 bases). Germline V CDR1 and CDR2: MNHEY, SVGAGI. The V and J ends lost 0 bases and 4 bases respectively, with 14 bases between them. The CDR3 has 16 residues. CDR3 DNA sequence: TGTGCCAGCAGTTACTCTGAACGCGGGGGCGCAGATACGCAGTATTTT. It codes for CASSYSERGGADTQYF.

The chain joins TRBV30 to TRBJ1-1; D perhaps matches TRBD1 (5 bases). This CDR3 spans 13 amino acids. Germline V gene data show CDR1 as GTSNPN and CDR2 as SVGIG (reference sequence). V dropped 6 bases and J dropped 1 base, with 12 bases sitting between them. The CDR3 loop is CACSGTANTEAFF. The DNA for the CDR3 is TGTGCCTGTAGCGGGACGGCGAACACTGAAGCTTTCTTT.

CDR3 nucleotide sequence: TGTGCCACCAGCATCCTCGGACAGGGGAGGTCCGGGGAGCTGTTTTTT. It is translated as CATSILGQGRSGELFF. This chain joins TRBV15 and TRBJ2-2; 9 bases are shared with TRBD1. Germline CDR1 and CDR2: LNHNV and YYDKDF (reference sequence). V was pared by 4 bases and J by 6 bases, with 9 bases of the junction left unmatched. The CDR3 is 16 residues long.

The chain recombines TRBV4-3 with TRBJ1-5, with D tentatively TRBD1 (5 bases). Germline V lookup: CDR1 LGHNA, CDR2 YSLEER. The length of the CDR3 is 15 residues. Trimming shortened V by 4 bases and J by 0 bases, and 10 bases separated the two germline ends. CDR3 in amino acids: CASSLDRYSNQPQHF. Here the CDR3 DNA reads TGCGCCAGCAGCCTTGACAGATATAGCAATCAGCCCCAGCATTTT.

The chain's CDR3 is CASSWAKNIQYF. The CDR3 DNA is TGTGCCAGCAGTTGGGCTAAAAACATTCAGTACTTC. The chain carries TRBV6-2 or TRBV6-3 and TRBJ2-4; D unresolved. Germline V gene data show CDR1 as MNHEY and CDR2 as SVGEGT. This CDR3 region has 12 residues. Trimming took off 4 bases at V and 4 bases at J, with 5 bases between the two ends.

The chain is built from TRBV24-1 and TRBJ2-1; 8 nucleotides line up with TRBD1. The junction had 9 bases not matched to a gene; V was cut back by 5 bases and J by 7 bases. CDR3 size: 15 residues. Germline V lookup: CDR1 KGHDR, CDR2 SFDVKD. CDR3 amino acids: CATSAPGGRNNEQFF. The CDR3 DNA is TGTGCCACCAGTGCTCCAGGGGGCAGGAATAATGAGCAGTTCTTC.

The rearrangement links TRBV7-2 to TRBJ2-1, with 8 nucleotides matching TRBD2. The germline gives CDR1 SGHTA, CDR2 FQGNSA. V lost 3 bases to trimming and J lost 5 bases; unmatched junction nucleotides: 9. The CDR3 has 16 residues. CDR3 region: CASSLGGAGGDNEQFF. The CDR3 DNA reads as TGTGCCAGCAGCTTGGGCGGGGCGGGGGGAGACAATGAGCAGTTCTTC.

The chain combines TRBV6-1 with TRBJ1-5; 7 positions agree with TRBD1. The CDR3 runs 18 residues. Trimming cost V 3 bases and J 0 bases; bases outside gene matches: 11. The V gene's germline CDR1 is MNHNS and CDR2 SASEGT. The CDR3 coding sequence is TGTGCCAGCAGTGACCGGACAGGTTCGACGTATAGCAATCAGCCCCAGCATTTT. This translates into CASSDRTGSTYSNQPQHF.

CDR3: CASSGGGFRQETQYF. The CDR3 nucleotides read TGTGCCAGCAGCGGGGGGGGCTTTAGGCAAGAGACCCAGTACTTC. The chain joins TRBV7-2 to TRBJ2-5; D perhaps matches TRBD2 (7 bases). Trimming stripped 5 bases from V and 2 bases from J, with 15 bases between. Germline V lookup: CDR1 SGHTA, CDR2 FQGNSA. CDR3 length: 15 residues.

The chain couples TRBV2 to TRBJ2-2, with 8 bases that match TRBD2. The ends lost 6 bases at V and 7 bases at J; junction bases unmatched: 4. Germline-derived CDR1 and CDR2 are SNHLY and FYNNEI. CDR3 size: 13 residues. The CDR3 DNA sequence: TGTGCCAGCAGCCCAGCGGGGGTCGGGGAGCTGTTTTTT. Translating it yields CASSPAGVGELFF.

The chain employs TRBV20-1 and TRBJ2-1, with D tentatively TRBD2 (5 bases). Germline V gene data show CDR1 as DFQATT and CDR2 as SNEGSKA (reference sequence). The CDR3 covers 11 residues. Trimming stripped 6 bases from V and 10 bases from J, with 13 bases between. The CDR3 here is CSATLGGEQFF. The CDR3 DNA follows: TGCAGTGCAACGTTAGGCGGGGAGCAGTTCTTC.

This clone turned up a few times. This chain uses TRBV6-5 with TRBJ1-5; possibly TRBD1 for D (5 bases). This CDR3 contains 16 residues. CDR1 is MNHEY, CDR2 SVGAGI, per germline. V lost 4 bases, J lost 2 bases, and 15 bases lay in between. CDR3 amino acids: CASSSEGGAGNQPQHF. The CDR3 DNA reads TGTGCCAGCAGTTCCGAGGGAGGGGCAGGCAATCAGCCCCAGCATTTT.

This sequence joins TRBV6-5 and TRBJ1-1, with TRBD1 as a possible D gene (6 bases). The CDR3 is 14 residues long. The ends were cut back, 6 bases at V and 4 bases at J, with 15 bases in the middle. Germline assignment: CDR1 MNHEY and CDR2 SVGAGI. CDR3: CASRPTRGGTEAFF. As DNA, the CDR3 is TGTGCCAGCAGACCGACAAGGGGGGGCACTGAAGCTTTCTTT.

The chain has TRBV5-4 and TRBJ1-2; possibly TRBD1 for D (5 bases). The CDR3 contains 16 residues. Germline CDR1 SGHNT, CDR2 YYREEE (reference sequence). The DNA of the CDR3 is TGTGCTTCTCATACCGGTGGGGGGTCAGACAGTTCTGGCTACACCTTC. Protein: CASHTGGGSDSSGYTF. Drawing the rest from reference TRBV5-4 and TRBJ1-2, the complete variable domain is ETGVTQSPTHLIKTRGQQVTLRCSSQSGHNTVSWYQQALGQGPQFIFQYYREEENGRGNFPPRFSGLQFPNYSSELNVNALELDDSALYLCASHTGGGSDSSGYTFGSGTRLTVV.

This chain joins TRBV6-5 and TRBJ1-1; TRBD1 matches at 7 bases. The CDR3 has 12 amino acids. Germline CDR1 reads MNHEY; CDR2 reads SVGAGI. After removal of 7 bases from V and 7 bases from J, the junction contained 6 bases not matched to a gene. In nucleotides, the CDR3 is TGTGCCAGCACAGGTGACAGGGTTGAAGCTTTCTTT. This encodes CASTGDRVEAFF.

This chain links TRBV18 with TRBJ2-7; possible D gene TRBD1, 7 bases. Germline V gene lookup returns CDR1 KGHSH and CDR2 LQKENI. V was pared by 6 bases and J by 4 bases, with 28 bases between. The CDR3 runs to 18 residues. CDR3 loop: CASSLLGRSTGTGYEQYF. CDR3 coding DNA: TGTGCCAGCTCGCTATTGGGAAGGTCGACAGGGACTGGATACGAGCAGTACTTC.

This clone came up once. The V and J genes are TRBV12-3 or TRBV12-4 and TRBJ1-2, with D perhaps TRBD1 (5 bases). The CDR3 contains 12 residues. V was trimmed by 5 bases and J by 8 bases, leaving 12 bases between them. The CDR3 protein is CASSKRQRGYTF. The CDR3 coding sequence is TGTGCCAGCAGTAAACGACAGAGGGGCTACACCTTC.

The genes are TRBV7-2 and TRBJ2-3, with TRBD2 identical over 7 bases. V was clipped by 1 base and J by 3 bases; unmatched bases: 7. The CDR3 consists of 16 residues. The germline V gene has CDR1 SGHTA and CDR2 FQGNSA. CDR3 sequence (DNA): TGTGCCAGCAGCTTAGGCGGGGAGGGTGTTACAGATACGCAGTATTTT. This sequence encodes CASSLGGEGVTDTQYF. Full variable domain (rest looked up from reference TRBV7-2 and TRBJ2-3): GAGVSQSPSNKVTEKGKDVELRCDPISGHTALYWYRQSLGQGLEFLIYFQGNSAPDKSGLPSDRFSAERTGGSVSTLTIQRTQQEDSAVYLCASSLGGEGVTDTQYFGPGTRLTVL.

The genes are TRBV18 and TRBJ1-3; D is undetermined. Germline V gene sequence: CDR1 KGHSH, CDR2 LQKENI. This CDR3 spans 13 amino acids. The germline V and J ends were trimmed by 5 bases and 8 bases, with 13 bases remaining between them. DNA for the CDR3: TGTGCCAGCTCAATTAGACCGGGTGACACCATATATTTT. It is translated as CASSIRPGDTIYF.

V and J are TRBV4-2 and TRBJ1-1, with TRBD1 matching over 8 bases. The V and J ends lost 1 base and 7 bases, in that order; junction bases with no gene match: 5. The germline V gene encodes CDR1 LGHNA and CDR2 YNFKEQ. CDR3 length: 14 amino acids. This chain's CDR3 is CASSQADRGFEAFF. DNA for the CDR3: TGTGCCAGCAGCCAAGCCGACAGGGGCTTTGAAGCTTTCTTT.

CDR3 coding DNA: TGTGCCAGCAGCTCCATAACAGGGGGAAGGAGCTATGGCTACACCTTC. Encoded protein: CASSSITGGRSYGYTF. This rearrangement joins TRBV5-5 to TRBJ1-2, with 8 bases identical to TRBD1. The trim removed 3 bases at V and 4 bases at J, leaving 11 bases unmatched. Germline V gene sequence: CDR1 SGHKS, CDR2 YYEKEE (reference sequence). The CDR3 runs to 16 residues.

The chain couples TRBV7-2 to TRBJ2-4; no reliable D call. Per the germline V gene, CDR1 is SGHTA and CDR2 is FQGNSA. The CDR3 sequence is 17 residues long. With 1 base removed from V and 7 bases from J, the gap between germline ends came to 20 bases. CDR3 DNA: TGTGCCAGCAGCTTAGGCAGTGGGTCAGCCGTCGGGAACATTCAGTACTTC. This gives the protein CASSLGSGSAVGNIQYF.

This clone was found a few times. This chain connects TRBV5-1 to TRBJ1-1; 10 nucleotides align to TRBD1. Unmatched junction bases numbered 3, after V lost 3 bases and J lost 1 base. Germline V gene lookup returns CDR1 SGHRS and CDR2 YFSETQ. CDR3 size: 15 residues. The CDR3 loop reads CASSSGQGGNTEAFF. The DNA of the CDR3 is TGCGCCAGCAGCTCAGGACAGGGGGGGAACACTGAAGCTTTCTTT.

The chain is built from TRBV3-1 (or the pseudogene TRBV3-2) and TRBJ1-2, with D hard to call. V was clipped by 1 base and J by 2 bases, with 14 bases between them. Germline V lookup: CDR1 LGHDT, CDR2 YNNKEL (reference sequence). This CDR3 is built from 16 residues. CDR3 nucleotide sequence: TGTGCCAGCAGCCAAGGCAGGTCTCAGCACAACTATGGCTACACCTTC. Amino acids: CASSQGRSQHNYGYTF.

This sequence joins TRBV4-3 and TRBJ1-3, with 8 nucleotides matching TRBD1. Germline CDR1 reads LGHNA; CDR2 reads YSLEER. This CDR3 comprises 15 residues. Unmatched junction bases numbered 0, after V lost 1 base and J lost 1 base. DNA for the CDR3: TGCGCCAGCAGCCAAGGACAGGGGTCTGGAAACACCATATATTTT. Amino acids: CASSQGQGSGNTIYF.